The clone carrying this T cell receptor (beta chain) was picked up a small number of times. A COVID-19 case was met by exposed participants within 2 weeks before study entry. The protocol was immunoSEQ multiplex PCR, while the TCRdb copy is restricted to in-frame clones and leaves out a portion. This table has more than 300,000 clones, just over 90% appearing once. The record originates from a study of blood T cell repertoires in COVID-19. The length of the CDR3 is 13 residues. Trimming shortened V by 2 bases and J by 3 bases, and 8 bases separated the two germline ends. The receptor's source is a woman aged 40 to 50 who had been exposed to COVID-19. The sequencing input was PBMCs or T cells enriched from blood (not recorded which). The chain links TRBV12-3 or TRBV12-4 to TRBJ2-7; D may be TRBD1 (6 bases). The CDR3 DNA reads as TGTGCCAGCAGTTTAAGGACAGACTACGAGCAGTACTTC. It yields the protein CASSLRTDYEQYF.